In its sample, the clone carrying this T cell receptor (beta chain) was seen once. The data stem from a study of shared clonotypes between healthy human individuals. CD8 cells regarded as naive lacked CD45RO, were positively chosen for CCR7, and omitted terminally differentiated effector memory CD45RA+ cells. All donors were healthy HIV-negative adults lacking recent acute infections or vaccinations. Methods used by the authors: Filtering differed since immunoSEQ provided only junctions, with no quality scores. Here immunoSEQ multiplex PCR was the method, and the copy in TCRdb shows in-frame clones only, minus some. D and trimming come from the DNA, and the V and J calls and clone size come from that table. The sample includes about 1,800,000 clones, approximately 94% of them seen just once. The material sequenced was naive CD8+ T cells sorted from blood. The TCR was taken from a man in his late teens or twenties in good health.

The CDR3 loop reads CASSQDPGLGGGGYTF. Here the CDR3 DNA reads TGCGCCAGCAGCCAAGACCCAGGGTTGGGTGGAGGGGGCTACACCTTC. The chain couples TRBV4-1 to TRBJ1-2, with D perhaps TRBD1 (5 bases). The CDR3 length is 16 residues. Trimming shortened V by 0 bases and J by 8 bases, and 19 bases separated the two germline ends. Germline CDR1 MGHRA, CDR2 YSYEKL.